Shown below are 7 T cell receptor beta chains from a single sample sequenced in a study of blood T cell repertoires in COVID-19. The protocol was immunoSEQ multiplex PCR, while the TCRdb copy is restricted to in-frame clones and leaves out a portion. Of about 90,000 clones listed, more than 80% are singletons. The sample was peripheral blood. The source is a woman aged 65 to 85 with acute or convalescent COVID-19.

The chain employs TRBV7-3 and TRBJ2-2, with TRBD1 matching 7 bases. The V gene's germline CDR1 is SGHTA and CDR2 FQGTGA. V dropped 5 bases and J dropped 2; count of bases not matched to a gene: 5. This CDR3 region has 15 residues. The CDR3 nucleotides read TGTGCCAGCAGCACCGGGACAGTTAACACCGGGGAGCTGTTTTTT. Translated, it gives CASSTGTVNTGELFF.

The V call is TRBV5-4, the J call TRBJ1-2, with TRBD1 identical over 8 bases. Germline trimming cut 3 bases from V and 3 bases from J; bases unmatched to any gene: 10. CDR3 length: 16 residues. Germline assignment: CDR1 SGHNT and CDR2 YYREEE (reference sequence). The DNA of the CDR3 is TGTGCCAGCAGCTCACCAAACTCACAGGGGGACTATGGCTACACCTTC. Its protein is CASSSPNSQGDYGYTF.

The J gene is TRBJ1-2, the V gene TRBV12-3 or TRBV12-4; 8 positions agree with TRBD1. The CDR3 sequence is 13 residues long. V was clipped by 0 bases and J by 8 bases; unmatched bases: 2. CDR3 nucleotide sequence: TGTGCCAGCAGTTTAGCCAGGGGGCGGGGCTACACCTTC. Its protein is CASSLARGRGYTF.

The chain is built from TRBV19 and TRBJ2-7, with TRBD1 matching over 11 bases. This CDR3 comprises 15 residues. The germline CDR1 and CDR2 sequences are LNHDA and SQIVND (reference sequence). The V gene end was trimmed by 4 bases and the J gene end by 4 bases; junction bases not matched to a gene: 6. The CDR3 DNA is TGTGCCAGTAGTACCTCGGACAGGGGGCTGTACGAGCAGTACTTC. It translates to CASSTSDRGLYEQYF.

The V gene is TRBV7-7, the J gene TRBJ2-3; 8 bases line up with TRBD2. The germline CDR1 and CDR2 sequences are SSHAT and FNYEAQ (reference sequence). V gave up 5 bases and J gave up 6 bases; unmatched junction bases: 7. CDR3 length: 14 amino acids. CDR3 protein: CASSLGLAGDTQYF. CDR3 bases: TGTGCCAGCAGCCTTGGACTAGCAGGTGATACGCAGTATTTT.

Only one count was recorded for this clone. The CDR3 sequence is CASSSRAGSGNQPQHF. In DNA, the CDR3 is TGTGCCAGCAGTTCCCGGGCAGGGTCTGGCAATCAGCCCCAGCATTTT. The rearrangement uses TRBV6-5 and TRBJ1-5; D is perhaps TRBD1 (5 bases). V gave up 4 bases and J gave up 2 bases, with 15 bases separating them. The CDR3 sequence is 16 residues long. CDR1 and CDR2 (germline): MNHEY, SVGAGI.

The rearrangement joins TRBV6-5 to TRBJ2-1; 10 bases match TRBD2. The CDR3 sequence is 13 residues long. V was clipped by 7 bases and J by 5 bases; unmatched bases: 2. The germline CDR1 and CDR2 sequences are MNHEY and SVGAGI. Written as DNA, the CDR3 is TGTGCCAGCACACTAGCGGGGCACAATGAGCAGTTCTTC. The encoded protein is CASTLAGHNEQFF.